Each of the 16 T cell receptor beta chains below was sequenced from the same sample in a study of Ad26.COV2.S vaccination and SARS-CoV-2 variants. Documented treatment: some 20 received Ad26.COV2.S at low or high dose, single or two shots; about five received placebo; per-sample allocation not given. All samples were drawn on day 63, counting from the first vaccine or placebo injection. Method: immunoSEQ multiplex PCR; TCRdb's copy keeps in-frame clones and lacks some. The sample holds around 300,000 clones, about 88% seen once. The specimen was peripheral blood, collected in a trial of Ad26.COV2.S vaccine versus placebo. These receptors all come from a person aged 18 to 65 who received the Ad26.COV2.S COVID-19 vaccine or a placebo.

The chain combines TRBV27 with TRBJ2-7, with 9 bases identical to TRBD1. The V gene end was trimmed by 4 bases and the J gene end by 3 bases; junction bases not matched to a gene: 13. In germline, CDR1 is MNHEY, CDR2 SMNVEV (reference sequence). CDR3 length equals 17 residues. The CDR3 sequence is CASSSYIRDRENYEQYF. DNA for the CDR3: TGTGCCAGCAGTTCTTATATCCGGGACAGGGAGAACTACGAGCAGTACTTC.

The chain employs TRBV6-5 and TRBJ2-7, with TRBD1 matching over 10 bases. The CDR3 covers 15 residues. Per the germline V gene, CDR1 is MNHEY and CDR2 is SVGAGI. V was pared by 0 bases and J by 3 bases, with 2 bases of the junction left unmatched. The CDR3 here is CASSYSTGGSYEQYF. The CDR3 nucleotides are TGTGCCAGCAGTTACTCGACAGGGGGCAGCTACGAGCAGTACTTC.

CDR3 loop: CASSLRSAGAYEQYF. In nucleotides, the CDR3 is TGTGCCAGCAGTTTAAGGTCGGCAGGCGCCTACGAGCAGTACTTC. This chain links TRBV27 with TRBJ2-7, with D uncertain. V was trimmed by 2 bases and J by 2 bases, leaving 13 bases between them. The CDR3 consists of 15 residues. Germline V CDR1 and CDR2: MNHEY, SMNVEV (reference sequence).

This rearrangement joins TRBV18 to TRBJ1-1, with D tentatively TRBD1 (5 bases). The CDR3 runs 16 residues. Germline V gene sequence: CDR1 KGHSH, CDR2 LQKENI. V dropped 6 bases and J dropped 4 bases, with 21 bases sitting between them. In DNA form, the CDR3 reads TGTGCCAGCTCCCTCGAGGGACGGCCGCTGAGCACTGAAGCTTTCTTT. Translated, it gives CASSLEGRPLSTEAFF.

This clone was seen just once. The genes are TRBV7-9 and TRBJ2-7; D may be TRBD2 (6 bases). CDR3 size: 15 residues. Germline CDR1 SEHNR, CDR2 FQNEAQ (reference sequence). Trimming stripped 1 base from V and 4 bases from J, with 14 bases between. The CDR3: CASSLDGGGAYEQYF. Written as DNA, the CDR3 is TGTGCCAGCAGCTTAGATGGTGGCGGGGCTTACGAGCAGTACTTC.

V and J are TRBV12-3 or TRBV12-4 and TRBJ1-1; D not resolved. V lost 7 bases to trimming and J lost 1 base, with 1 base between them. The CDR3 contains 10 residues. CDR3 in amino acids: CASKNTEAFF. CDR3 sequence (DNA): TGTGCCAGCAAGAACACTGAAGCTTTCTTT.

The rearrangement joins TRBV6-2 or TRBV6-3 to TRBJ2-1; the D gene is possibly TRBD2 (5 bases). This CDR3 is 14 amino acids long. Trimming shortened V by 6 bases and J by 0 bases, and 9 bases separated the two germline ends. The germline gives CDR1 MNHEY, CDR2 SVGEGT. CDR3 nucleotides: TGTGCCAGCAGCCCGGGAAGCTCCTACAATGAGCAGTTCTTC. Translation: CASSPGSSYNEQFF.

This chain joins TRBV19 and TRBJ2-1, with 7 bases matching TRBD2. From germline, CDR1 is LNHDA and CDR2 SQIVND (reference sequence). This CDR3 has 18 amino acids. V lost 3 bases to trimming and J lost 1 base; unmatched junction nucleotides: 12. CDR3 in amino acids: CASSIVGGPPASYNEQFF. CDR3 bases: TGTGCCAGTAGTATTGTGGGAGGGCCCCCCGCATCCTACAATGAGCAGTTCTTC. Using reference TRBV19 and TRBJ2-1 for the parts outside the CDR3, the full variable domain is DGGITQSPKYLFRKEGQNVTLSCEQNLNHDAMYWYRQDPGQGLRLIYYSQIVNDFQKGDIAEGYSVSREKKESFPLTVTSAQKNPTAFYLCASSIVGGPPASYNEQFFGPGTRLTVL.

The gene calls are TRBV6-5 and TRBJ1-4; D is possibly TRBD1 (5 bases). The CDR3 is 14 residues long. CDR1 MNHEY and CDR2 SVGAGI come from the germline V gene. V lost 7 bases and J lost 4, with 13 bases in between. The CDR3 DNA is TGTGCCAGCACCCTCGGGGCTTTTAATGAAAAACTGTTTTTT. Its translation: CASTLGAFNEKLFF.

The chain couples TRBV6-5 to TRBJ1-6; perhaps TRBD1 as D (6 bases). The CDR3 runs 16 residues. Trimming took 6 bases from V and 0 from J, leaving 12 bases between them. Germline CDR1 MNHEY, CDR2 SVGAGI. CDR3 residues: CASRYDRSSYNSPLHF. DNA of the CDR3: TGTGCCAGCAGATACGACAGGAGCTCCTATAATTCACCCCTCCACTTT.

This chain uses TRBV2 with TRBJ1-4; 7 positions match TRBD1. The CDR3 contains 12 residues. V lost 4 bases, J lost 13 bases, and 6 bases stayed unmatched. The germline CDR1 and CDR2 sequences are SNHLY and FYNNEI. CDR3 in DNA: TGTGCCAGCAGTGGACGGACAGGAACACTGTTTTTT. Residues: CASSGRTGTLFF.

The chain employs TRBV5-4 and TRBJ2-7; maybe TRBD2 (7 bases). CDR1 SGHNT and CDR2 YYREEE come from the germline V gene (reference sequence). The V gene lost 1 base and the J gene lost 3 bases, with 14 bases spanning the gap. The length of the CDR3 is 15 residues. CDR3 sequence reads: CASSLRGGAFYEQYF. CDR3 nucleotides: TGTGCCAGCAGCTTGCGAGGGGGGGCCTTCTACGAGCAGTACTTC.

The chain employs TRBV3-1 (or the pseudogene TRBV3-2) and TRBJ2-6; maybe TRBD1 (6 bases). CDR3 size: 15 residues. Germline values: CDR1 LGHDT, CDR2 YNNKEL (reference sequence). V was pared by 8 bases and J by 2 bases, with 13 bases between. The CDR3 sequence is CASGLTGTGANVLTF. The CDR3, as DNA: TGTGCCAGCGGACTCACAGGGACTGGGGCCAACGTCCTGACTTTC.

As for this clone: Relative to the germline gene, one junction end is altered; a read error may explain this. The chain joins TRBV3-1 (or the pseudogene TRBV3-2) to TRBJ2-7; D gene uncertain. The CDR3 is made up of 8 amino acids. Germline V gene data show CDR1 as LGHDT and CDR2 as YNNKEL (reference sequence). The CDR3 sequence is CASSITHF. The CDR3 DNA follows: TGTGCCAGCTCTATAACGCACTTC.

As DNA, the CDR3 is TGTGCCAGCAGCTTGGCCGGGACAGTTGGCAGAGCTTTCTTT. The encoded protein is CASSLAGTVGRAFF. The gene calls are TRBV5-6 and TRBJ1-1; TRBD1 aligns across 7 bases. Trimming at V came to 0 bases and at J to 10 bases, leaving 9 bases not matched to a gene. CDR3 length: 14 residues. From germline, CDR1 is SGHDT and CDR2 YYEEEE.

This chain links TRBV12-3 or TRBV12-4 with TRBJ2-1, with D hard to call. This CDR3 contains 12 residues. Deletions cut 10 bases from V and 7 bases from J, with 14 bases between. The CDR3 loop reads CAIHAPTNEQFF. CDR3 DNA sequence: TGTGCCATCCACGCCCCGACAAATGAGCAGTTCTTC.